The 10 T cell receptor beta chains reported below all come from one sample, sequenced in a study of T cell responses to AZD1222 COVID-19 vaccine. Data came from immunoSEQ multiplex PCR; TCRdb stores just in-frame clones and leaves some out. The table shows 95,000 to 110,000 clones, with around 90% occurring only once. The sample was peripheral blood, taken on day 0 of AZD1222 vaccination. These receptors were taken from an adult in good health.

This chain joins TRBV7-9 and TRBJ1-6, with TRBD1 matching 7 bases. Germline V gene sequence: CDR1 SEHNR, CDR2 FQNEAQ (reference sequence). V shed 6 bases, J shed 9 bases, and the junction held 14 bases outside the gene matches. The CDR3 is 16 amino acids. The CDR3 nucleotides read TGTGCCAGCAGTCCAGGGGGGGCCAGGGGTTCTTCACCCCTCCACTTT. Protein: CASSPGGARGSSPLHF.

This clone was detected once. The chain has TRBV28 and TRBJ1-5; 8 bases agree with TRBD1. Germline CDR1 is MDHEN and CDR2 is SYDVKM. The CDR3 runs 14 residues. V dropped 6 bases and J dropped 4; count of bases not matched to a gene: 5. DNA of the CDR3: TGTGCCAGCAGCTCGGGACAGGTAAATCAGCCCCAGCATTTT. Translating gives CASSSGQVNQPQHF.

The chain couples TRBV30 to TRBJ1-6, with D possibly matching TRBD1 (5 bases). The CDR3 consists of 18 residues. The V gene lost 0 bases and the J gene lost 11 bases, with 26 bases spanning the gap. Germline lookup yields CDR1 GTSNPN and CDR2 SVGIG (reference sequence). CDR3 sequence: CAWSVRGSTLTERAPLHF. The CDR3 DNA reads as TGTGCCTGGAGTGTACGAGGATCCACCTTGACAGAACGGGCACCCCTCCACTTT.

At least ten counts were recorded for this clone. The J gene is TRBJ1-1, the V gene TRBV5-5, with D tentatively TRBD1 (5 bases). Per germline, CDR1 SGHKS and CDR2 YYEKEE (reference sequence). The CDR3 is 13 amino acids. Trimming pared 5 bases from V and 0 bases from J, leaving 8 bases between. This CDR3 reads CASRQDLNTEAFF. The DNA for the CDR3 is TGTGCCAGCAGACAGGATTTGAACACTGAAGCTTTCTTT. The entire variable domain, with the rest obtained from reference TRBV5-5 and TRBJ1-1, is as follows: DAGVTQSPTHLIKTRGQQVTLRCSPISGHKSVSWYQQVLGQGPQFIFQYYEKEERGRGNFPDRFSARQFPNYSSELNVNALLLGDSALYLCASRQDLNTEAFFGQGTRLTVV.

V and J are TRBV5-1 and TRBJ2-2, with 9 positions matching TRBD2. This CDR3 has 16 residues. Germline V gives CDR1 SGHRS, CDR2 YFSETQ. J lost 6 bases, V lost 0 bases, and 6 bases had no gene match. CDR3 DNA sequence: TGCGCCAGCAGCTTGGCTAGCGGGGAGGGACCCGGGGAGCTGTTTTTT. It specifies CASSLASGEGPGELFF.

The CDR3, as DNA: TGTGCCAGCAGCTCTTGGACACGGGCAATGAACACTGAAGCTTTCTTT. It translates to CASSSWTRAMNTEAFF. This chain connects TRBV5-4 to TRBJ1-1, with D possibly TRBD1 on 5 matching bases. This CDR3 region has 16 residues. V lost 3 bases, J lost 0 bases, and 15 bases lay in between. The germline V gene encodes CDR1 SGHNT and CDR2 YYREEE (reference sequence).

By proportion, this clone is medium-sized (0.01 to 0.1%). This chain uses TRBV4-2 with TRBJ1-4, with D unclear. This CDR3 is 13 amino acids long. V was shortened by 6 bases and J by 5 bases, with 10 bases between the two germline ends. From germline, CDR1 is LGHNA and CDR2 YNFKEQ. CDR3 loop: CASRGQTNEKLFF. The CDR3 coding sequence is TGTGCCAGCAGGGGCCAGACAAATGAAAAACTGTTTTTT.

The chain has TRBV7-3 and TRBJ1-5, with 7 nucleotides matching TRBD1. Germline V gene data show CDR1 as SGHTA and CDR2 as FQGTGA. The ends lost 2 bases at V and 0 bases at J; junction bases unmatched: 10. The CDR3 sequence is 18 residues long. CDR3 region: CASSLWQGGTYSNQPQHF. DNA of the CDR3: TGTGCCAGCAGCTTATGGCAGGGGGGAACTTATAGCAATCAGCCCCAGCATTTT.

The chain has TRBV6-2 or TRBV6-3 and TRBJ2-3; TRBD1 agrees at 7 bases. V shed 5 bases and J 6 bases; nucleotides not matched to a gene: 11. CDR1 and CDR2 from the germline V gene are MNHEY and SVGEGT. The CDR3 has 15 amino acids. CDR3 DNA sequence: TGTGCCAGCAGTCCCGGGACAGATGGAATGGATACGCAGTATTTT. Its protein product is CASSPGTDGMDTQYF.

The genes are TRBV28 and TRBJ2-7; 9 bases map to TRBD2. The CDR3 contains 19 residues. Germline values: CDR1 MDHEN, CDR2 SYDVKM. V lost 7 bases, J lost 1 base, and 20 bases stayed unmatched. CDR3 loop: CASNPESRPGLAISYEQYF. DNA of the CDR3: TGTGCCAGCAACCCAGAAAGCCGTCCGGGACTAGCAATATCCTACGAGCAGTACTTC.